This T cell receptor (beta chain) was profiled in a study of shared clonotypes between healthy human individuals. The CDR3 length is 13 residues. V lost 2 bases and J lost 8, with 12 bases in between. CDR1 MNHEY and CDR2 SMNVEV come from the germline V gene (reference sequence). Of note for this clone: What it binds is not known.

Study results and limitations: Sequencing depth was expected to influence donor clonotype sharing.

The run depth of the assay was deep. Under the authors' procedure: For the immunoSEQ data, sequences were junction-only without quality scores, so filtering differed. TCRdb's table, derived via immunoSEQ multiplex PCR, lists solely in-frame clones and lacks some. That table is the source of V, J and clone size, and D and trimming were worked out from the DNA. The table lists about 500,000 clones, approximately 80% of them singletons. The source is a woman aged 40 to 49 in good health. Some clones in this sample may be carry-over from other donors' samples. The sequenced sample consisted of PBMCs. The chain couples TRBV27 to TRBJ1-1; the D is unclear. CDR3 bases: TGTGCCAGCAGTTTAAGGGCATACCGGGAAGCTTTCTTT. Its translation is CASSLRAYREAFF.